This T cell receptor beta chain was profiled in a study of T-cell reconstitution after alpha-beta-depleted transplantation in children. TCRbeta library construction was performed incorporating unique molecular identifiers. In TCRdb, the PCR reads were re-called with MiXCR into one record per CDR3 protein. The sample holds hundreds of thousands of distinct CDR3 sequences, roughly 13% seen once. Germline V lookup: CDR1 SGHRS, CDR2 YFSETQ. V was pared by 4 bases and J by 3 bases, with 14 bases between. The CDR3 is 14 residues long. Whole-study findings and limits: About two months after transplant, alpha-beta T cells reportedly came from several hundred expanded graft clones. T-cell counts and diversity at one year following transplant were attributed mainly to newly produced T cells.

This clonotype occurred many times. What it binds is unknown. The V and J genes are TRBV5-1 and TRBJ2-7; D call uncertain. This specimen was PBMCs, taken before TCRalphabeta/CD19-depleted stem cell transplant. This clonotype was sampled from a girl aged 2 to 10 with congenital amegakaryocytic thrombocytopenia, due to receive a stem cell transplant. The CDR3 DNA sequence: TGCGCCAGCAGCCGGGCGTCAGCAGACTACGAGCAGTACTTC. This encodes CASSRASADYEQYF. The complete variable domain, with remaining parts taken from reference TRBV5-1 and TRBJ2-7, reads KAGVTQTPRYLIKTRGQQVTLSCSPISGHRSVSWYQQTPGQGLQFLFEYFSETQRNKGNFPGRFSGRQFSNSRSEMNVSTLELGDSALYLCASSRASADYEQYFGPGTRLTVT.